Listed below are T cell receptor beta chains from one sample, sequenced in a study of a mutant IDH1 vaccine in newly diagnosed glioma. Assay: immunoSEQ multiplex PCR; the TCRdb copy retains only in-frame clones and omits some. The table shows about 33,000 clones, with roughly 90% occurring only once. These TCRs are of unknown antigen specificity. This material consisted of PBMCs, taken from a glioma patient whose treatment included an IDH1 peptide vaccine. Receptor source: a man aged 35-49 years with glioma. CDR3s include the opening cysteine and the closing phenylalanine or tryptophan. The order of the fields is V gene, J gene, D gene, clone size, CDR3 DNA, CDR3 protein. A D gene is named only where the DNA matches it firmly. Size tells how often a clone was seen (once, few, many) or the class of an expanded clone, and some rows leave it out.

V gene: TRBV7-2; J gene: TRBJ1-2; D gene: TRBD1; clone size: once; CDR3 DNA: TGTGCCAGCAGCTTTGGTACAGGGGGGTACTATGGCTACACCTTC; CDR3 protein: CASSFGTGGYYGYTF
V gene: TRBV19; J gene: TRBJ1-4; D gene: .; clone size: few; CDR3 DNA: TGTGCCAGTAGTATAGCCCCCTGGGGTGAAAAACTGTTTTTT; CDR3 protein: CASSIAPWGEKLFF
V gene: TRBV28; J gene: TRBJ2-1; D gene: TRBD1; clone size: .; CDR3 DNA: TGTGCCAGCAGCCCAGACAGGGCCGCCTACAATGAGCAGTTCTTC; CDR3 protein: CASSPDRAAYNEQFF
V gene: TRBV29-1; J gene: TRBJ2-1; D gene: .; clone size: .; CDR3 DNA: TGCAGCGTTGAAGGAGTCGGGAGACTCTACAATGAGCAGTTCTTC; CDR3 protein: CSVEGVGRLYNEQFF
V gene: TRBV2; J gene: TRBJ1-5; D gene: .; clone size: .; CDR3 DNA: TGTGCCAGCAGTGCCGGGACGGAGGGACTTAGCAATCAGCCCCAGCATTTT; CDR3 protein: CASSAGTEGLSNQPQHF
V gene: TRBV29-1; J gene: TRBJ2-3; D gene: .; clone size: .; CDR3 DNA: TGCAGCGTCGGACTGTGGGATACGCAGTATTTT; CDR3 protein: CSVGLWDTQYF
V gene: TRBV7-9; J gene: TRBJ2-5; D gene: TRBD2; clone size: few; CDR3 DNA: TGTGCCAGCAGCCTCCGGGGGGGCCTCCAAGAGACCCAGTACTTC; CDR3 protein: CASSLRGGLQETQYF
V gene: TRBV21-1; J gene: TRBJ2-3; D gene: .; clone size: .; CDR3 DNA: TGTGCCAGCCTCATTCAGGGACCCACAGATACGCAGTATTTT; CDR3 protein: CASLIQGPTDTQYF
V gene: TRBV28; J gene: TRBJ1-4; D gene: .; clone size: .; CDR3 DNA: TGTGCCAGCAGTTCACCGGGACATGATATTGCAACTAATGAAAAACTGTTTTTT; CDR3 protein: CASSSPGHDIATNEKLFF
V gene: TRBV9; J gene: TRBJ2-3; D gene: .; clone size: once; CDR3 DNA: TGTGCCAGCAGCGTAGAGGGGGGATCCACAGATACGCAGTATTTT; CDR3 protein: CASSVEGGSTDTQYF
V gene: TRBV7-2; J gene: TRBJ1-3; D gene: TRBD1; clone size: .; CDR3 DNA: TGTGCCAGCAGCGCCCACTCAGGGGGCTCTGGAAACACCATATATTTT; CDR3 protein: CASSAHSGGSGNTIYF
V gene: TRBV28; J gene: TRBJ2-6; D gene: .; clone size: .; CDR3 DNA: TGTGCCAGCAGTTTTCCGCCGCAGGGGCTAAACTCTGGGGCCAACGTCCTGACTTTC; CDR3 protein: CASSFPPQGLNSGANVLTF
V gene: TRBV6-1; J gene: TRBJ1-3; D gene: .; clone size: .; CDR3 DNA: TGTGCCAGCAGCCCGAGGTACGCTGGAAACACCATATATTTT; CDR3 protein: CASSPRYAGNTIYF
V gene: TRBV6-1; J gene: TRBJ1-6; D gene: .; clone size: .; CDR3 DNA: TGTGCCAGCAGTGGTGATAATTCACCCCTCCACTTT; CDR3 protein: CASSGDNSPLHF
V gene: TRBV6-4; J gene: TRBJ2-3; D gene: TRBD2; clone size: few; CDR3 DNA: TGTGCCAGCAGTGACGGGACTAGCGGGACAGATACGCAGTATTTT; CDR3 protein: CASSDGTSGTDTQYF
V gene: TRBV10-3; J gene: TRBJ1-2; D gene: .; clone size: .; CDR3 DNA: TGTGCCATCAGTGAGTCCGGGCAAGGGGGCTACACCTTC; CDR3 protein: CAISESGQGGYTF
V gene: TRBV19; J gene: TRBJ2-2; D gene: TRBD1; clone size: .; CDR3 DNA: TGTGCCAGTAGTACGACAGGGGGCGCGGGCACCGGGGAGCTGTTTTTT; CDR3 protein: CASSTTGGAGTGELFF
V gene: TRBV2; J gene: TRBJ1-2; D gene: .; clone size: .; CDR3 DNA: TGTGCCAGCAGTGAAGGGCTTAACTATGGCTACACCTTC; CDR3 protein: CASSEGLNYGYTF
V gene: TRBV2; J gene: TRBJ2-2; D gene: .; clone size: .; CDR3 DNA: TGTGCCAGCAGTGTTCGAGTTAGCGGGGTTCAGGGGGACACCGGGGAGCTGTTTTTT; CDR3 protein: CASSVRVSGVQGDTGELFF
V gene: TRBV7-9; J gene: TRBJ1-1; D gene: TRBD1; clone size: once; CDR3 DNA: TGTGCCAGCAGCTCGCTGGACAGGGGGCGGGTTTGGTTT; CDR3 protein: CASSSLDRGRVWF
V gene: TRBV5-6; J gene: TRBJ1-5; D gene: .; clone size: .; CDR3 DNA: TGTGCCAGCAGCCACACAGGGTCGGGCGGCGCTCAGCCCCAGCATTTT; CDR3 protein: CASSHTGSGGAQPQHF
V gene: TRBV6-1; J gene: TRBJ2-4; D gene: TRBD2; clone size: .; CDR3 DNA: TGTGCCAGCAGTGAAGGGGGAAGCGGGGATAGGGCCAAAAACATTCAGTACTTC; CDR3 protein: CASSEGGSGDRAKNIQYF
V gene: TRBV6-5; J gene: TRBJ2-5; D gene: .; clone size: .; CDR3 DNA: TGTGCCAGCAGTTTAATGAGCACCCAAGAGACCCAGTACTTC; CDR3 protein: CASSLMSTQETQYF
V gene: TRBV2; J gene: TRBJ1-2; D gene: .; clone size: .; CDR3 DNA: TGTGCCAGCAGTGGGCTCGATGGCTACACCTTC; CDR3 protein: CASSGLDGYTF
V gene: TRBV28; J gene: TRBJ2-7; D gene: TRBD1; clone size: .; CDR3 DNA: TGTGCCAGCAGCATGGACAGGGGGCCTTACGAGCAGTACTTC; CDR3 protein: CASSMDRGPYEQYF
V gene: TRBV28; J gene: TRBJ2-5; D gene: TRBD2; clone size: .; CDR3 DNA: TGTGCCAGCAGCCTGGGACTAGCGGGGGAAGAGACCCAGTACTTC; CDR3 protein: CASSLGLAGEETQYF
V gene: TRBV6-6; J gene: TRBJ2-2; D gene: .; clone size: once; CDR3 DNA: TGTGCCAGCGGGTCGGTCGACAACACCGGGGAGCTGTTTTTT; CDR3 protein: CASGSVDNTGELFF
V gene: TRBV11-2; J gene: TRBJ2-7; D gene: TRBD1; clone size: few; CDR3 DNA: TGTGCCAGCAGCTTAGATAAGGACAGGGGATACGAGCAGTACTTC; CDR3 protein: CASSLDKDRGYEQYF
V gene: TRBV10-3; J gene: TRBJ2-7; D gene: .; clone size: .; CDR3 DNA: TGTGCCATCAGTCAGACAGATTACGAGCAGTACTTC; CDR3 protein: CAISQTDYEQYF
V gene: TRBV29-1; J gene: TRBJ2-7; D gene: TRBD2; clone size: once; CDR3 DNA: TGCAGCGTTGGCGGGGGGGTTTACGAGCAGTACTTC; CDR3 protein: CSVGGGVYEQYF
V gene: TRBV9; J gene: TRBJ2-3; D gene: .; clone size: .; CDR3 DNA: TGTGCCAGCAGCGTAGACGAGGGGGATACGCAGTATTTT; CDR3 protein: CASSVDEGDTQYF
V gene: TRBV11-2; J gene: TRBJ2-1; D gene: .; clone size: .; CDR3 DNA: TGTGCCAGCAGCTTGGAGGACTATTACGGACTTACTGGGCAGTTCTTC; CDR3 protein: CASSLEDYYGLTGQFF
V gene: TRBV4-1; J gene: TRBJ2-2; D gene: .; clone size: .; CDR3 DNA: TGCGCCAGCAGCCAAGGTTTAAGTACCGGGGAGCTGTTTTTT; CDR3 protein: CASSQGLSTGELFF
V gene: TRBV7-8; J gene: TRBJ2-5; D gene: TRBD2; clone size: .; CDR3 DNA: TGTGCCAGCAGACGGGGGGTACAAGAGACCCAGTACTTC; CDR3 protein: CASRRGVQETQYF
V gene: TRBV29-1; J gene: TRBJ2-3; D gene: TRBD2; clone size: .; CDR3 DNA: TGCAGCGTGGCCATAAGGGGACTAGCGGTTACAGATACGCAGTATTTT; CDR3 protein: CSVAIRGLAVTDTQYF
V gene: TRBV28; J gene: TRBJ2-7; D gene: .; clone size: .; CDR3 DNA: TGTGCCAGCAGTTTGGACCCGCGAGACGAGCAGTACTTC; CDR3 protein: CASSLDPRDEQYF
V gene: TRBV6-5; J gene: TRBJ2-7; D gene: .; clone size: .; CDR3 DNA: TGTGCCAGCAGTTCCCTCCGGACGGAGAGCTCCTACGAGCAGTACTTC; CDR3 protein: CASSSLRTESSYEQYF
V gene: TRBV10-2; J gene: TRBJ2-5; D gene: TRBD2; clone size: .; CDR3 DNA: TGCGCCAGCAGTGAAACTAGCGGACAAGAGACCCAGTACTTC; CDR3 protein: CASSETSGQETQYF
V gene: TRBV4-1; J gene: TRBJ2-6; D gene: TRBD1; clone size: .; CDR3 DNA: TGCGCCAGCAGCCAAGATCCGGGACAGGGATACTCTGGGGCCAACGTCCTGACTTTC; CDR3 protein: CASSQDPGQGYSGANVLTF
V gene: TRBV7-8; J gene: TRBJ1-2; D gene: TRBD1; clone size: .; CDR3 DNA: TGTGCCAGCAGCCCAAGGGGGCAGAGAATCTATGGCTACACCTTC; CDR3 protein: CASSPRGQRIYGYTF
V gene: TRBV29-1; J gene: TRBJ1-1; D gene: .; clone size: .; CDR3 DNA: TGCAGCGTTGGTCCTTTGGGCACTGAAGCTTTCTTT; CDR3 protein: CSVGPLGTEAFF
V gene: TRBV7-8; J gene: TRBJ2-5; D gene: TRBD2; clone size: .; CDR3 DNA: TGTGCCAGCAGCCCCAAAGCGGGAGCACTGGAGACCCAGTACTTC; CDR3 protein: CASSPKAGALETQYF
V gene: TRBV5-6; J gene: TRBJ2-3; D gene: TRBD2; clone size: .; CDR3 DNA: TGTGCCAGCAGCTCCGGACTAGCCCACAGCACAGATACGCAGTATTTT; CDR3 protein: CASSSGLAHSTDTQYF
V gene: TRBV28; J gene: TRBJ2-1; D gene: TRBD2; clone size: .; CDR3 DNA: TGTGCCAGCAGTTTCGGGGGGAGCTCCTACAATGAGCAGTTCTTC; CDR3 protein: CASSFGGSSYNEQFF
V gene: TRBV7-9; J gene: TRBJ2-1; D gene: .; clone size: .; CDR3 DNA: TGTGCCAGCAGCTTAAACAGTAAGCTGGGCTCCATGGGCAATGAGCAGTTCTTC; CDR3 protein: CASSLNSKLGSMGNEQFF
V gene: TRBV29-1; J gene: TRBJ1-1; D gene: .; clone size: once; CDR3 DNA: TGCAGCGTCCGACTGAACACTGAAGCTTTCTTT; CDR3 protein: CSVRLNTEAFF
V gene: TRBV7-8; J gene: TRBJ2-1; D gene: .; clone size: .; CDR3 DNA: TGTGCCAGCAACGTGGGGGTAGCGTTTCACAATGAGCAGTTCTTC; CDR3 protein: CASNVGVAFHNEQFF
V gene: TRBV7-9; J gene: TRBJ1-1; D gene: .; clone size: .; CDR3 DNA: TGTGCCAGCAGCCCGCGACAGGATGAAGCTTTCTTT; CDR3 protein: CASSPRQDEAFF
V gene: TRBV4-1; J gene: TRBJ1-3; D gene: .; clone size: .; CDR3 DNA: TGCGCCAGCAGCCAGGATGAATTCTCTGGAAACACCATATATTTT; CDR3 protein: CASSQDEFSGNTIYF
V gene: TRBV28; J gene: TRBJ1-2; D gene: TRBD1; clone size: once; CDR3 DNA: TGTGCCAGCAGTTTGGACAGGGAGCTCTATGGCTACACCTTC; CDR3 protein: CASSLDRELYGYTF
V gene: TRBV28; J gene: TRBJ1-3; D gene: .; clone size: .; CDR3 DNA: TGTGCCAGCAGCTCCCAGACGTATGGAAACACCATATATTTT; CDR3 protein: CASSSQTYGNTIYF